This T cell receptor (beta chain) was profiled in a study of regulatory T cells in long-lasting Graves disease. Study background: Patients with persistent Graves' disease had over 5 years of antithyroid drugs and persistent TSH receptor antibodies.

V lost 5 bases and J lost 0, with 10 bases in between. CDR3 length: 15 amino acids. CDR1 and CDR2 (germline): SEHNR, FQNEAQ (reference sequence). Time point reported: persistent/refractory GD, antithyroid drugs over 5 years with positive TRAb. Researchers made the TCR library from RNA that was extracted from PBMCs. An endocrinology department in Xi'an, China, supplied the patients. The EDTA tubes were filled with around 9 milliliters of drawn peripheral blood. Investigators prepared the TCR beta libraries by applying iRepertoire HTBI primers and Arm-PCR of CDR3 regions. TCRdb used MiXCR to reprocess the multiplex PCR reads, holding one entry per CDR3 protein. The profile shows approximately 500,000 distinct CDR3 sequences, 20% to 25% of them singletons.

V usage is TRBV7-9 and J usage is TRBJ1-4; D perhaps matches TRBD1 (6 bases). Sequences were derived from peripheral blood mononuclear cells (PBMCs), sampled when the disease was refractory, from a patient treated with antithyroid drugs. The source of this sequence is a female donor with Graves disease. The CDR3 bases are TGTGCCAGCAGCCCAGGGGTGACAACTAATGAAAAACTGTTTTTT. Encoded protein: CASSPGVTTNEKLFF.